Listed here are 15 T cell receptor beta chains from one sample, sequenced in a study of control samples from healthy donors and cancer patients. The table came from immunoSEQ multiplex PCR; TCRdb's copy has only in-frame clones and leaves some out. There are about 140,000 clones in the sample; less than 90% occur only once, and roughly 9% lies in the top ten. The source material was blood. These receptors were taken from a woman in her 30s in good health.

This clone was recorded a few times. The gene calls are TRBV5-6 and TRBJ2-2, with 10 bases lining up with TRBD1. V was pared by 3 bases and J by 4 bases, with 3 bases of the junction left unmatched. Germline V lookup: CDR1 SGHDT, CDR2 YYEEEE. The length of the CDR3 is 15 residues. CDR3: CASSYRDRGTGELFF. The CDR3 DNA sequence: TGTGCCAGCAGCTACCGGGACAGGGGCACCGGGGAGCTGTTTTTT.

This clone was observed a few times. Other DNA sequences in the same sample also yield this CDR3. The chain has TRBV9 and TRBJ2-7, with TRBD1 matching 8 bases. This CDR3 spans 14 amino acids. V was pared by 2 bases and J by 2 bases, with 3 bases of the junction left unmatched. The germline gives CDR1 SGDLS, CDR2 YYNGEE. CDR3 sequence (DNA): TGTGCCAGCAGCGTCTCAGGGGGCCCCTACGAGCAGTACTTC. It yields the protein CASSVSGGPYEQYF.

In nucleotides, the CDR3 is TGTGCCAGTTCTGAGCGAGAGACCCAGTACTTC. Translating it yields CASSERETQYF. V usage is TRBV28 and J usage is TRBJ2-5; D call uncertain. The ends were cut back, 9 bases at V and 4 bases at J, with 9 bases in the middle. The CDR3 runs 11 residues. Germline assignment: CDR1 MDHEN and CDR2 SYDVKM.

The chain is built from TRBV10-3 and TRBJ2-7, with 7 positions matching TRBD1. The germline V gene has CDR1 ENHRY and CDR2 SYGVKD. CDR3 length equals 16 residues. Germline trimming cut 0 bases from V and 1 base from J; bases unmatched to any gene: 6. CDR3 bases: TGTGCCATCAGTGAGTCGGTTGGCAGGGGGTCCTACGAGCAGTACTTC. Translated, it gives CAISESVGRGSYEQYF.

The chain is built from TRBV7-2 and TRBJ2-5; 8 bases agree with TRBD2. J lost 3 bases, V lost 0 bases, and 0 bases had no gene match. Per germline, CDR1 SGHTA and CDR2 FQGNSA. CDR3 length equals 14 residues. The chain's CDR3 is CASSLASGEETQYF. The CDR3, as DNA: TGTGCCAGCAGCTTAGCTAGCGGGGAAGAGACCCAGTACTTC.

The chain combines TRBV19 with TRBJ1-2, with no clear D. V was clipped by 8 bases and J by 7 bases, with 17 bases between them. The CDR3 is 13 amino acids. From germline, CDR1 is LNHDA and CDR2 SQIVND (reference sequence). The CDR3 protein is CASYRTVGSGYTF. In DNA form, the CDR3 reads TGTGCCAGTTACCGGACGGTGGGGTCTGGCTACACCTTC.

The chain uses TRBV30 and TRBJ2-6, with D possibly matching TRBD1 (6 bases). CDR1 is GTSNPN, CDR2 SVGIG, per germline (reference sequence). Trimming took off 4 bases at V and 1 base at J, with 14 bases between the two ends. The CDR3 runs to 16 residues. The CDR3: CAWTGAPVSGANVLTF. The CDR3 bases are TGTGCCTGGACAGGGGCTCCGGTGTCTGGGGCCAACGTCCTGACTTTC.

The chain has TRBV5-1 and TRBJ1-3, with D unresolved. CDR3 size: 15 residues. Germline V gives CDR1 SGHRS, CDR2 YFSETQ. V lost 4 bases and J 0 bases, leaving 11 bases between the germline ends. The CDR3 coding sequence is TGCGCCAGCAGCCCCCGGGCAGCCTCTGGAAACACCATATATTTT. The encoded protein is CASSPRAASGNTIYF.

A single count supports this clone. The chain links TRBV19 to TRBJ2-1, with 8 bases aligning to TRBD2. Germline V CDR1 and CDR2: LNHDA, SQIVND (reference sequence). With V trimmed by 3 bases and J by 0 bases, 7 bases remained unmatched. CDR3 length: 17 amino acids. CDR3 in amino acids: CASSIRGLAVSYNEQFF. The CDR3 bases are TGTGCCAGTAGTATTCGAGGACTAGCTGTCTCCTACAATGAGCAGTTCTTC.

CDR3 protein: CASSPSESSYGYTF. CDR3 DNA: TGTGCCAGCTCACCATCGGAGTCTTCCTATGGCTACACCTTC. The chain employs TRBV18 and TRBJ1-2, with D unresolved. Trimming removed 2 bases at V and 4 bases at J, with 11 bases between. Germline values: CDR1 KGHSH, CDR2 LQKENI. CDR3 length equals 14 residues.

The CDR3 sequence is CASRDLTVDGYTF. CDR3 DNA sequence: TGTGCCAGCAGGGACTTAACCGTTGATGGCTACACCTTC. This sequence joins TRBV25-1 and TRBJ1-2, with unresolved D. The CDR3 consists of 13 residues. Germline V gene sequence: CDR1 MGHDK, CDR2 SYGVNS. Trimming removed 6 bases at V and 6 bases at J, with 14 bases between.

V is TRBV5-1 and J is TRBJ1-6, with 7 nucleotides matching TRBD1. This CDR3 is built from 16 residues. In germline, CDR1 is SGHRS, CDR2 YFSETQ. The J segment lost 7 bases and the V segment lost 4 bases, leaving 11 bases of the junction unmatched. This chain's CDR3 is CASSLDRAVGNSPLHF. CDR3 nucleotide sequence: TGCGCCAGCAGCCTTGACAGGGCAGTCGGAAATTCACCCCTCCACTTT.

The CDR3 is CASSLNNSPQHF. For the CDR3, the DNA is TGTGCCAGCAGTTTAAACAATTCGCCCCAGCATTTT. V and J are TRBV12-3 or TRBV12-4 and TRBJ1-5, with D hard to call. Trimming removed 2 bases at V and 9 bases at J, with 8 bases between. CDR3 length equals 12 residues.

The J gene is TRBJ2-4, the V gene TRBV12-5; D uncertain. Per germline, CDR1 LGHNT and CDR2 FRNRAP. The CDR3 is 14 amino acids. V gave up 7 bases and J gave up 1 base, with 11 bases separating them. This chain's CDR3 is CASVYPPAKNIQYF. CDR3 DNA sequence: TGTGCTAGTGTCTACCCCCCGGCCAAAAACATTCAGTACTTC.

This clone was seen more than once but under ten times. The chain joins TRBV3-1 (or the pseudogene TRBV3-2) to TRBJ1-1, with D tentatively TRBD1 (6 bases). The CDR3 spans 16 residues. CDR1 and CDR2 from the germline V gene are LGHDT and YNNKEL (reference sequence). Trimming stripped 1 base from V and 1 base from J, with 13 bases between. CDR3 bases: TGTGCCAGCAGCCAAGGGACAGTCAGGGGGAACACTGAAGCTTTCTTT. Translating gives CASSQGTVRGNTEAFF.